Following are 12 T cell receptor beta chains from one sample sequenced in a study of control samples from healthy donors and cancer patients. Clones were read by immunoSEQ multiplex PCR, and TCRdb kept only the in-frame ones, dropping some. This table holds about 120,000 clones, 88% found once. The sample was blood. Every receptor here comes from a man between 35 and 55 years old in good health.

The CDR3 region is CASSPTGGDNEKLFF. The CDR3 DNA is TGTGCCAGCTCACCCACAGGGGGAGATAATGAAAAACTGTTTTTT. The chain uses TRBV18 and TRBJ1-4, with 8 bases matching TRBD1. The V gene end was trimmed by 3 bases and the J gene end by 4 bases; junction bases not matched to a gene: 4. Germline V lookup: CDR1 KGHSH, CDR2 LQKENI. CDR3 length: 15 amino acids.

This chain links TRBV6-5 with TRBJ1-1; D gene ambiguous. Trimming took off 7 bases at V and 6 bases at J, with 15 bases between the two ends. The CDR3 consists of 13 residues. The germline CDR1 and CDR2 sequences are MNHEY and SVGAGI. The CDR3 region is CASTLSGPPEAFF. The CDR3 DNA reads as TGTGCCAGCACTCTATCGGGCCCACCTGAAGCTTTCTTT.

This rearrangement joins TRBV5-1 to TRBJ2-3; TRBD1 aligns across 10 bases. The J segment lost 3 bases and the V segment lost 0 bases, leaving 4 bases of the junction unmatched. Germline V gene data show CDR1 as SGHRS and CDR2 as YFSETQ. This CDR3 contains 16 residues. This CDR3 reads CASSLGGTGATDTQYF. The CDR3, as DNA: TGCGCCAGCAGCTTGGGAGGGACAGGGGCTACAGATACGCAGTATTTT.

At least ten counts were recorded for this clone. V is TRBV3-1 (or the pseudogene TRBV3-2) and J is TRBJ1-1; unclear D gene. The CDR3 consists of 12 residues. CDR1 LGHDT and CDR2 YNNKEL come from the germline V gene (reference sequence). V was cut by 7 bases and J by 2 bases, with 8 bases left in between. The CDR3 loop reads CASTLGNTEAFF. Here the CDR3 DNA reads TGTGCCAGCACCCTTGGTAACACTGAAGCTTTCTTT.

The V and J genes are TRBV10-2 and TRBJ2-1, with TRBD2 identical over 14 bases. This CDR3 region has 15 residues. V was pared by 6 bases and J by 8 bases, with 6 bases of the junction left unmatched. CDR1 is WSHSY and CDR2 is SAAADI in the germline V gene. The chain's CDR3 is CASSAGLAGVDEQFF. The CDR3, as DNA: TGCGCCAGCAGCGCGGGACTAGCGGGGGTGGATGAGCAGTTCTTC.

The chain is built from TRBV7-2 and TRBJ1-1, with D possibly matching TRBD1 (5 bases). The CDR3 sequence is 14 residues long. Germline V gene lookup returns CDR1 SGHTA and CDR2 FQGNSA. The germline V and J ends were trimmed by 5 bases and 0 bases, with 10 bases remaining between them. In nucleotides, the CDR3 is TGTGCCAGCAGCCAGGGACTTCTGAACACTGAAGCTTTCTTT. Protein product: CASSQGLLNTEAFF.

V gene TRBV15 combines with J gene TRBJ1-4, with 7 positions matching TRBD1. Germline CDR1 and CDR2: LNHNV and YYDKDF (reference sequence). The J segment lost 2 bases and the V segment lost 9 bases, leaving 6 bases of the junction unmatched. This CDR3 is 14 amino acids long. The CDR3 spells CATRGRWTNEKLFF. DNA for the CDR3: TGTGCCACGAGGGGGCGGTGGACTAATGAAAAACTGTTTTTT.

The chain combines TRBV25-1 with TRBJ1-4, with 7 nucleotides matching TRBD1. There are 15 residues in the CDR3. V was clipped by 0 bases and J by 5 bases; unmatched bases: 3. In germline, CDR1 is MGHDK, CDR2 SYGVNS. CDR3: CASSEYRGQNEKLFF. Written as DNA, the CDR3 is TGTGCCAGCAGTGAATATAGGGGACAGAATGAAAAACTGTTTTTT. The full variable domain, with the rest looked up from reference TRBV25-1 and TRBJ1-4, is EADIYQTPRYLVIGTGKKITLECSQTMGHDKMYWYQQDPGMELHLIHYSYGVNSTEKGDLSSESTVSRIRTEHFPLTLESARPSHTSQYLCASSEYRGQNEKLFFGSGTQLSVL.

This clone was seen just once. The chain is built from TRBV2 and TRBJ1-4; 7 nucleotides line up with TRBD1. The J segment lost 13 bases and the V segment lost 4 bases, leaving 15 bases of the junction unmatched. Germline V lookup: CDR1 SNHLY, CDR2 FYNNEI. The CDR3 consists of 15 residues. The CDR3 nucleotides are TGTGCCAGCAGTGCTTCGGGACAGTCGGGATTAGGACTGTTTTTT. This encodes CASSASGQSGLGLFF.

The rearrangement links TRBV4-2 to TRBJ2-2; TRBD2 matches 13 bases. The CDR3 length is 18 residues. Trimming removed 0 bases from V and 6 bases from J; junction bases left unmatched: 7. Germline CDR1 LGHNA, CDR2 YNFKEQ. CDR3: CASSQDSTSGGAAGELFF. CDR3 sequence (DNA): TGTGCCAGCAGCCAAGATAGCACTAGCGGGGGGGCTGCCGGGGAGCTGTTTTTT.

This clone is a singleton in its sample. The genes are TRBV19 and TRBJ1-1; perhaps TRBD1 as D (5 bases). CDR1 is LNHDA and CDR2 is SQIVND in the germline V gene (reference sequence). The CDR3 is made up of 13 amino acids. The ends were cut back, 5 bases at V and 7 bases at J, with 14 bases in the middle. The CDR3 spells CASSGRVASEAFF. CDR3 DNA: TGTGCCAGTAGTGGCAGGGTGGCGAGTGAAGCTTTCTTT.

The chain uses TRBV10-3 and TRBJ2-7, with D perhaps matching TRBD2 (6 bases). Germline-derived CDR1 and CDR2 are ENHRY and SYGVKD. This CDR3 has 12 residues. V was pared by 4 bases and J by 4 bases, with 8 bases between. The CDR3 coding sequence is TGTGCCATCAGTGGGAGGGAGTACGAGCAGTACTTC. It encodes CAISGREYEQYF.